The 8 T cell receptor beta chains in this list originate from one sample, sequenced in a study of early T cells in non-severe SARS-CoV-2 infection. One entry per CDR3 protein, called by TCRdb with MiXCR from the 5' RACE reads. There are approximately 28,000 distinct CDR3 sequences in the sample; just over 4% occur only once, and roughly 6.2% lies in the top ten. Sequences were obtained from whole blood. The receptors originated from an adult who was a healthcare worker with PCR-confirmed SARS-CoV-2 infection or an uninfected control (not recorded which).

The sample holds many counts of this clonotype. J is TRBJ2-1 and V is TRBV5-1, with TRBD2 matching 12 bases. The length of the CDR3 is 16 residues. The germline V gene has CDR1 SGHRS and CDR2 YFSETQ. The junction had 9 bases not matched to a gene; V was cut back by 4 bases and J by 7 bases. The CDR3 DNA reads as TGCGCCAGCAGCGAGAGGACTAGCGGGATATCAAATGAGCAGTTCTTC. Translating it yields CASSERTSGISNEQFF.

This clonotype was counted at least ten times. The genes are TRBV7-3 and TRBJ2-5; D ambiguous. CDR1 and CDR2 (germline): SGHTA, FQGTGA. The CDR3 spans 14 residues. Trimming took 4 bases from V and 7 from J, leaving 16 bases between them. The CDR3: CASSSYGELGTQYF. Here the CDR3 DNA reads TGTGCCAGCAGCTCCTATGGCGAACTGGGGACCCAGTACTTC.

The sample holds many counts of this clonotype. The J gene is TRBJ2-2, the V gene TRBV9; maybe TRBD2 (6 bases). CDR1 SGDLS and CDR2 YYNGEE come from the germline V gene. Trimming shortened V by 0 bases and J by 4 bases, and 13 bases separated the two germline ends. The CDR3 covers 16 residues. The CDR3, as DNA: TGTGCCAGCAGCGTAGGACGGGGGTGGAGCACCGGGGAGCTGTTTTTT. Translation gives CASSVGRGWSTGELFF. The entire variable domain, with the rest obtained from reference TRBV9 and TRBJ2-2, is as follows: DSGVTQTPKHLITATGQRVTLRCSPRSGDLSVYWYQQSLDQGLQFLIQYYNGEERAKGNILERFSAQQFPDLHSELNLSSLELGDSALYFCASSVGRGWSTGELFFGEGSRLTVL.

This clonotype was seen ten or more times. The chain combines TRBV23-1 with TRBJ2-7, with TRBD2 matching over 8 bases. TRBV23-1 is designated an ORF whose function remains uncertain. Losses at the gene ends were 0 bases for V and 2 bases for J; bases not matched to a gene: 6. This CDR3 is 16 amino acids long. The CDR3 bases are TGCGCCAGCAGTCAATCTCCTCTAGCGGGTACCTACGAGCAGTACTTC. Amino acid sequence: CASSQSPLAGTYEQYF.

This clonotype was seen repeatedly, ten times or more. The chain combines TRBV6-1 with TRBJ2-5; TRBD2 aligns across 13 bases. This CDR3 is built from 18 residues. Trimming cost V 0 bases and J 2 bases; bases outside gene matches: 6. The germline gives CDR1 MNHNS, CDR2 SASEGT. The CDR3 coding sequence is TGTGCCAGCAGTGAAGCACTAGCGGGAGGGCCCCCACAAGAGACCCAGTACTTC. Protein sequence: CASSEALAGGPPQETQYF.

This clonotype was detected ten times or more. The rearrangement uses TRBV24-1 and TRBJ2-3; 7 bases line up with TRBD2. CDR1 and CDR2 from the germline V gene are KGHDR and SFDVKD. The CDR3 consists of 19 residues. The V gene end was trimmed by 1 base and the J gene end by 1 base; junction bases not matched to a gene: 13. The chain's CDR3 is CATSDLGSGMLPGTDTQYF. The CDR3 nucleotides read TGTGCCACCAGTGATTTAGGCAGCGGGATGCTCCCTGGCACAGATACGCAGTATTTT.

This clonotype showed up many times. V is TRBV18 and J is TRBJ2-7; perhaps D is TRBD1 or TRBD2 (5 bases each). Trimming removed 3 bases at V and 0 bases at J, with 6 bases between. The germline CDR1 and CDR2 sequences are KGHSH and LQKENI. The CDR3 sequence is 13 residues long. This CDR3 is CASSPGVSYEQYF. The CDR3 coding sequence is TGTGCCAGCTCACCGGGGGTCTCCTACGAGCAGTACTTC.

This clonotype was seen at least ten times. This CDR3 reads CAWSGGTILYEQYF. CDR3 nucleotides: TGTGCCTGGAGTGGGGGGACTATACTCTACGAGCAGTACTTC. V and J are TRBV30 and TRBJ2-7; 7 bases map to TRBD2. CDR1 GTSNPN and CDR2 SVGIG come from the germline V gene (reference sequence). This CDR3 is 14 amino acids long. J lost 3 bases, V lost 1 base, and 6 bases had no gene match. The full variable domain, completed using reference TRBV30 and TRBJ2-7, is SQTIHQWPATLVQPVGSPLSLECTVEGTSNPNLYWYRQAAGRGLQLLFYSVGIGQISSEVPQNLSASRPQDRQFILSSKKLLLSDSGFYLCAWSGGTILYEQYFGPGTRLTVT.